Below, 28 T cell receptor beta chains from the same sample are listed, as sequenced in a study of Ad26.COV2.S vaccination and SARS-CoV-2 variants. Sequenced by immunoSEQ multiplex PCR; TCRdb stores in-frame clones only, minus some. Of around 350,000 clones listed, about 91% are singletons. Source: peripheral blood, taken after recovery from COVID-19. The receptors were sampled from a human donor who had recovered from COVID-19.

The chain employs TRBV7-9 and TRBJ2-1, with D perhaps assigned TRBD1 or TRBD2 (5 bases each). Trimming shortened V by 1 base and J by 8 bases, and 15 bases separated the two germline ends. The CDR3 is made up of 15 amino acids. Germline lookup yields CDR1 SEHNR and CDR2 FQNEAQ (reference sequence). CDR3 DNA sequence: TGTGCCAGCAGCTTAGAGGGACGAACTCTCGATGAGCAGTTCTTC. Residues: CASSLEGRTLDEQFF. Full variable domain (outside the CDR3, taken from reference TRBV7-9 and TRBJ2-1): DTGVSQNPRHKITKRGQNVTFRCDPISEHNRLYWYRQTLGQGPEFLTYFQNEAQLEKSRLLSDRFSAERPKGSFSTLEIQRTEQGDSAMYLCASSLEGRTLDEQFFGPGTRLTVL.

The rearrangement links TRBV5-1 to TRBJ2-3, with D unresolved. CDR1 SGHRS and CDR2 YFSETQ come from the germline V gene. V lost 0 bases, J lost 4 bases, and 12 bases lay in between. The CDR3 is 15 residues long. CDR3: CASSLDGRAPDTQYF. The DNA for the CDR3 is TGCGCCAGCAGCTTGGACGGTCGGGCCCCAGATACGCAGTATTTT.

This clone was counted once. The chain joins TRBV2 to TRBJ2-3, with D perhaps matching TRBD1 (6 bases). The CDR3 is 15 residues long. CDR1 is SNHLY, CDR2 FYNNEI, per germline. Between the trimmed V and J ends, which lost 3 bases and 2 bases, there was a span of 12 bases. Here the CDR3 reads CASSEQGSSTDTQYF. The CDR3 nucleotides read TGTGCCAGCAGTGAGCAGGGGAGTTCCACAGATACGCAGTATTTT.

The chain links TRBV19 to TRBJ2-7, with 9 bases that match TRBD1. The germline V gene encodes CDR1 LNHDA and CDR2 SQIVND (reference sequence). With 5 bases clipped from V and 0 bases from J, the junction kept 5 bases outside the gene matches. This CDR3 has 15 amino acids. CDR3 bases: TGTGCCAGTAGTCCGGGGACAGGGTTCTCCTACGAGCAGTACTTC. It yields the protein CASSPGTGFSYEQYF. Using reference TRBV19 and TRBJ2-7 for the parts outside the CDR3, the full variable domain is DGGITQSPKYLFRKEGQNVTLSCEQNLNHDAMYWYRQDPGQGLRLIYYSQIVNDFQKGDIAEGYSVSREKKESFPLTVTSAQKNPTAFYLCASSPGTGFSYEQYFGPGTRLTVT.

The chain carries TRBV4-3 and TRBJ2-3; 13 bases agree with TRBD2. V lost 3 bases to trimming and J lost 6 bases; unmatched junction nucleotides: 9. Germline CDR1 and CDR2: LGHNA and YSLEER. This CDR3 spans 17 amino acids. This chain's CDR3 is CASSQELAGGLRDTQYF. The CDR3 DNA is TGCGCCAGCAGCCAGGAACTAGCGGGGGGGCTTAGGGATACGCAGTATTTT.

The genes are TRBV5-5 and TRBJ1-2; a weak D match, TRBD1 (5 bases). The CDR3 is 15 amino acids. CDR1 is SGHKS and CDR2 is YYEKEE in the germline V gene (reference sequence). V was trimmed by 1 base and J by 4 bases, leaving 14 bases between them. This CDR3 reads CASSLRGREAYGYTF. In DNA, the CDR3 is TGTGCCAGCAGCTTGAGGGGCCGGGAGGCCTATGGCTACACCTTC.

The chain couples TRBV7-9 to TRBJ2-3; TRBD1 might be the D (6 bases). V dropped 4 bases and J dropped 0 bases, with 8 bases sitting between them. This CDR3 comprises 14 residues. From germline, CDR1 is SEHNR and CDR2 FQNEAQ (reference sequence). Here the CDR3 reads CASSSRGSTDTQYF. The CDR3 nucleotides read TGTGCCAGCAGCTCTAGGGGGAGCACAGATACGCAGTATTTT.

The CDR3 DNA reads as TGCGCCAGCAGTGACTTAACAGAGAGAGTGAACACTGAAGCTTTCTTT. This gives the protein CASSDLTERVNTEAFF. The chain employs TRBV10-2 and TRBJ1-1; D call uncertain. This CDR3 has 16 amino acids. CDR1 and CDR2 (germline): WSHSY, SAAADI. Between the trimmed V and J ends, which lost 3 bases and 0 bases, there was a span of 14 bases.

This chain joins TRBV15 and TRBJ1-5; D gene uncertain. Germline CDR1 is LNHNV and CDR2 is YYDKDF (reference sequence). The CDR3 runs 14 residues. Trimming removed 4 bases from V and 5 bases from J, with 12 bases in between. This CDR3 reads CATSIGRGDQPQHF. The CDR3 region has the DNA TGTGCCACCAGCATCGGACGTGGAGATCAGCCCCAGCATTTT.

The genes are TRBV2 and TRBJ1-4, with D unresolved. CDR3 length equals 12 residues. CDR1 and CDR2 (germline): SNHLY, FYNNEI. V was shortened by 4 bases and J by 8 bases, with 8 bases between the two germline ends. The CDR3: CASSAREEKLFF. The DNA for the CDR3 is TGTGCCAGCAGTGCACGGGAGGAAAAACTGTTTTTT.

This clone has only one observation. The same CDR3 arises from other DNA sequences in this sample as well. This chain connects TRBV7-2 to TRBJ2-2; 7 bases are a match to TRBD1. The CDR3 runs to 15 residues. The germline CDR1 and CDR2 sequences are SGHTA and FQGNSA. Trimming cost V 5 bases and J 2 bases; bases outside gene matches: 5. The CDR3 reads CASSRDRANTGELFF. The CDR3 bases are TGTGCCAGCAGCAGAGACAGGGCCAACACCGGGGAGCTGTTTTTT.

V usage is TRBV5-1 and J usage is TRBJ1-1; TRBD1 is a possible D gene (6 bases). V was trimmed by 2 bases and J by 1 base, leaving 12 bases between them. CDR1 is SGHRS, CDR2 YFSETQ, per germline. This CDR3 has 15 amino acids. CDR3 loop: CASSFVTGTNTEAFF. CDR3 sequence (DNA): TGCGCCAGCAGCTTTGTCACAGGGACGAACACTGAAGCTTTCTTT.

The chain employs TRBV9 and TRBJ2-5; tentatively, D is TRBD1 (6 bases). CDR1 is SGDLS and CDR2 is YYNGEE in the germline V gene. Between the trimmed V and J ends, which lost 0 bases and 4 bases, there was a span of 13 bases. The CDR3 covers 15 residues. CDR3 sequence: CASSVAENRVETQYF. The CDR3 coding sequence is TGTGCCAGCAGCGTAGCAGAAAACAGGGTAGAGACCCAGTACTTC.

The rearrangement links TRBV19 to TRBJ2-3, with TRBD2 as a possible D gene (7 bases). This CDR3 spans 15 amino acids. Germline lookup yields CDR1 LNHDA and CDR2 SQIVND (reference sequence). Trimming cost V 1 base and J 4 bases, with 12 bases left between them. The CDR3 protein is CASSIARGRSDTQYF. The DNA for the CDR3 is TGTGCCAGTAGTATAGCGCGGGGGCGTTCAGATACGCAGTATTTT.

The chain is built from TRBV27 and TRBJ1-6; D unresolved. This CDR3 comprises 15 residues. The V end was cut by 6 bases, the J end by 4 bases, with 13 bases between. Per germline, CDR1 MNHEY and CDR2 SMNVEV (reference sequence). CDR3 protein: CASSPGAGYNSPLHF. In nucleotides, the CDR3 is TGTGCCAGCAGCCCAGGTGCCGGGTATAATTCACCCCTCCACTTT.

J is TRBJ2-7 and V is TRBV11-2; D unclear. The length of the CDR3 is 12 residues. V lost 6 bases and J lost 0, with 6 bases in between. Germline V gene sequence: CDR1 SGHAT, CDR2 FQNNGV. CDR3 in amino acids: CASRLYSYEQYF. CDR3 sequence (DNA): TGTGCCAGCAGGCTCTACTCCTACGAGCAGTACTTC.

The chain couples TRBV9 to TRBJ2-3, with D possibly matching TRBD1 (5 bases). Trimming shortened V by 2 bases and J by 0 bases, and 10 bases separated the two germline ends. Looked up from germline, CDR1 is SGDLS and CDR2 is YYNGEE. The CDR3 contains 15 residues. The CDR3 region has the DNA TGTGCCAGCAGCGTTCGACAGTCTAGCACAGATACGCAGTATTTT. It translates to CASSVRQSSTDTQYF. Supplemented by reference TRBV9 and TRBJ2-3, the full variable domain reads DSGVTQTPKHLITATGQRVTLRCSPRSGDLSVYWYQQSLDQGLQFLIQYYNGEERAKGNILERFSAQQFPDLHSELNLSSLELGDSALYFCASSVRQSSTDTQYFGPGTRLTVL.

The genes are TRBV19 and TRBJ2-1; no firm D call. CDR3 length: 13 residues. From germline, CDR1 is LNHDA and CDR2 SQIVND (reference sequence). Trimming took off 5 bases at V and 7 bases at J, with 12 bases between the two ends. The CDR3 coding sequence is TGTGCCAGTAGTTGGCCTTCCCCGAATGAGCAGTTCTTC. This sequence encodes CASSWPSPNEQFF. The whole variable domain, filled in from reference TRBV19 and TRBJ2-1, reads DGGITQSPKYLFRKEGQNVTLSCEQNLNHDAMYWYRQDPGQGLRLIYYSQIVNDFQKGDIAEGYSVSREKKESFPLTVTSAQKNPTAFYLCASSWPSPNEQFFGPGTRLTVL.

V is TRBV13 and J is TRBJ1-1, with TRBD1 matching over 9 bases. The CDR3 runs 16 residues. Germline V gene lookup returns CDR1 PRHDT and CDR2 FYEKMQ (reference sequence). Losses at the gene ends were 7 bases for V and 3 bases for J; bases not matched to a gene: 12. This chain's CDR3 is CASTTRRDRAYTEAFF. CDR3 nucleotide sequence: TGTGCCAGCACCACCCGCCGGGACAGGGCGTACACTGAAGCTTTCTTT.

The chain links TRBV10-2 to TRBJ1-6; 7 bases match TRBD1. The CDR3 totals 15 residues. The V and J ends lost 0 bases and 5 bases, in that order; junction bases with no gene match: 1. Per germline, CDR1 WSHSY and CDR2 SAAADI. The CDR3 loop is CASSESGTDNSPLHF. In DNA, the CDR3 is TGCGCCAGCAGTGAGTCGGGGACAGATAATTCACCCCTCCACTTT.

This rearrangement joins TRBV5-1 to TRBJ1-2; D perhaps matches TRBD1 (5 bases). With 5 bases removed from V and 8 bases from J, the gap between germline ends came to 16 bases. The CDR3 has 13 amino acids. Germline values: CDR1 SGHRS, CDR2 YFSETQ. The CDR3 DNA sequence: TGCGCCAGCAGATCTCAGGGAACTCTCGGCTACACCTTC. It translates to CASRSQGTLGYTF.

J is TRBJ1-2 and V is TRBV19; 8 bases are a match to TRBD1. The CDR3 runs to 17 residues. Germline loops: CDR1 LNHDA, CDR2 SQIVND (reference sequence). Germline trimming cut 6 bases from V and 5 bases from J; bases unmatched to any gene: 17. This CDR3 is CASRRGAGGRREYGYTF. In DNA, the CDR3 is TGTGCCAGTAGACGCGGGGCAGGGGGCCGCAGAGAATATGGCTACACCTTC. Variable domain in full (rest from reference TRBV19 and TRBJ1-2): DGGITQSPKYLFRKEGQNVTLSCEQNLNHDAMYWYRQDPGQGLRLIYYSQIVNDFQKGDIAEGYSVSREKKESFPLTVTSAQKNPTAFYLCASRRGAGGRREYGYTFGSGTRLTVV.

The chain recombines TRBV29-1 with TRBJ2-3; TRBD2 aligns across 10 bases. This CDR3 has 15 residues. Losses at the gene ends were 4 bases for V and 5 bases for J; bases not matched to a gene: 9. The V gene's germline CDR1 is SQVTM and CDR2 ANQGSEA. The CDR3 DNA reads TGCAGCGTTGTCCCTAGCGGGGGATTCAGAGATACGCAGTATTTT. Amino acids: CSVVPSGGFRDTQYF.

The chain combines TRBV5-4 with TRBJ2-7; 7 bases are a match to TRBD1. Germline trimming cut 4 bases from V and 1 base from J; bases unmatched to any gene: 8. The V gene's germline CDR1 is SGHNT and CDR2 YYREEE (reference sequence). This CDR3 has 15 amino acids. CDR3 in amino acids: CASSTGQEASYEQYF. DNA of the CDR3: TGTGCCAGCAGCACCGGACAGGAAGCTTCCTACGAGCAGTACTTC.

V is TRBV9 and J is TRBJ1-2; D is uncertain. Germline V CDR1 and CDR2: SGDLS, YYNGEE. Deletions cut 4 bases from V and 2 bases from J, with 21 bases between. This CDR3 has 17 amino acids. The CDR3 here is CASSPRLAGTENYGYTF. The CDR3 region has the DNA TGTGCCAGCAGCCCCCGCCTTGCGGGAACCGAAAACTATGGCTACACCTTC.

The chain employs TRBV27 and TRBJ1-1; TRBD1 matches 8 bases. Per the germline V gene, CDR1 is MNHEY and CDR2 is SMNVEV (reference sequence). V lost 4 bases and J lost 1; bases outside the gene matches: 11. This CDR3 has 17 residues. CDR3 sequence: CASSSKTGTGQNTEAFF. CDR3 DNA sequence: TGTGCCAGCAGTTCCAAGACCGGGACAGGCCAGAACACTGAAGCTTTCTTT.

The V call is TRBV7-2, the J call TRBJ2-7; TRBD1 might be the D (5 bases). Germline loops: CDR1 SGHTA, CDR2 FQGNSA. Trimming pared 3 bases from V and 6 bases from J, leaving 12 bases between. CDR3 length: 13 residues. CDR3 loop: CASSFLPRVEQYF. In DNA, the CDR3 is TGTGCCAGCAGCTTCCTCCCCAGGGTCGAGCAGTACTTC.

The rearrangement uses TRBV11-2 and TRBJ1-6, with TRBD1 identical over 7 bases. The germline gives CDR1 SGHAT, CDR2 FQNNGV. The junction had 19 bases not matched to a gene; V was cut back by 1 base and J by 10 bases. This CDR3 region has 19 residues. CDR3 sequence: CASSLGRTGLWGEVSPLHF. The DNA for the CDR3 is TGTGCCAGCAGCTTAGGAAGGACAGGCCTGTGGGGAGAAGTCTCACCCCTCCACTTT.